A selection of T cell receptor beta chains follows, all from one sample in a study of neurological immune-mediated disorders. MiXCR, applied by TCRdb to the 5' RACE reads, yields one record per CDR3 protein. The sample carries under 80,000 distinct CDR3 sequences, around 4.7% recorded once. The sequenced sample was PBMCs. Receptors originate from a woman in her forties or fifties with multiple sclerosis. Each CDR3 is given with its conserved first and last residue.

CDR3aa: CATSRDRGSAYEQYF
len: 15
v_gene: TRBV15
j_gene: TRBJ2-7

CDR3aa: CASSLASDGDTQYF
len: 14
v_gene: TRBV5-1
j_gene: TRBJ2-3

CDR3aa: CASSFLYGGPNTGELFF
len: 17
v_gene: TRBV5-6
j_gene: TRBJ2-2

CDR3aa: CASSRDRASNTEAFF
len: 15
v_gene: TRBV5-1
j_gene: TRBJ1-1

CDR3aa: CASSLDRENTGELFF
len: 15
v_gene: TRBV28
j_gene: TRBJ2-2

CDR3aa: CASSSGAQAGQETQYF
len: 16
v_gene: TRBV5-1
j_gene: TRBJ2-5

CDR3aa: CASSLSEGLETQYF
len: 14
v_gene: TRBV7-8
j_gene: TRBJ2-5

CDR3aa: CASRTDPFRSPLNF
len: 14
v_gene: TRBV2
j_gene: TRBJ1-6

CDR3aa: CASSFLHSTGGSAPLHF
len: 17
v_gene: TRBV7-6
j_gene: TRBJ1-6

CDR3aa: CASSFTGTGKNF
len: 12
v_gene: TRBV12-3/TRBV12-4
j_gene: TRBJ1-5

CDR3aa: CASSRETGANSGELFF
len: 16
v_gene: TRBV6-5
j_gene: TRBJ2-2

CDR3aa: CSATGDTQYF
len: 10
v_gene: TRBV20-1
j_gene: TRBJ2-3

CDR3aa: CASSLDSRGDNSPLNF
len: 16
v_gene: TRBV27
j_gene: TRBJ1-6

CDR3aa: CASSVSVDTQYF
len: 12
v_gene: TRBV5-6
j_gene: TRBJ2-3

CDR3aa: CASSPINAGGSSGANVLTF
len: 19
v_gene: TRBV18
j_gene: TRBJ2-6

CDR3aa: CASSFLGGAGNQPQHF
len: 16
v_gene: TRBV7-2
j_gene: TRBJ1-5

CDR3aa: CSAAYPSDEKLFF
len: 13
v_gene: TRBV20-1
j_gene: TRBJ1-4

CDR3aa: CASSLSGGTFRTDTQYF
len: 17
v_gene: TRBV5-1
j_gene: TRBJ2-3

CDR3aa: CASSLDRANYNEQFF
len: 15
v_gene: TRBV11-3
j_gene: TRBJ2-1

CDR3aa: CASSYVISALFF
len: 12
v_gene: TRBV6-2/TRBV6-3
j_gene: TRBJ2-1

CDR3aa: CAIRRESQETQYF
len: 13
v_gene: TRBV10-3
j_gene: TRBJ2-5

CDR3aa: CASSYGGQGTTEAFF
len: 15
v_gene: TRBV6-2/TRBV6-3
j_gene: TRBJ1-1

CDR3aa: CAIGLTDTQYF
len: 11
v_gene: TRBV10-3
j_gene: TRBJ2-3

CDR3aa: CASSLLRLASDTQYF
len: 15
v_gene: TRBV7-3
j_gene: TRBJ2-3

CDR3aa: CASSLLGQGRNTQYF
len: 15
v_gene: TRBV5-1
j_gene: TRBJ2-3

CDR3aa: CASSLGPSTGNTIYF
len: 15
v_gene: TRBV7-2
j_gene: TRBJ1-3

CDR3aa: CASSLRDRSNEAFF
len: 14
v_gene: TRBV7-8
j_gene: TRBJ1-1

CDR3aa: CASSLVGGLEPQHF
len: 14
v_gene: TRBV5-5
j_gene: TRBJ1-5

CDR3aa: CASSLSSAGPYTGELFF
len: 17
v_gene: TRBV5-6
j_gene: TRBJ2-2

CDR3aa: CAISESRGDTQYF
len: 13
v_gene: TRBV10-3
j_gene: TRBJ2-3

CDR3aa: CASSPSGTKAIRFF
len: 14
v_gene: TRBV7-2
j_gene: TRBJ2-1

CDR3aa: CSATLLGGEADVAFF
len: 15
v_gene: TRBV20-1
j_gene: TRBJ1-1

CDR3aa: CSARPRGWDQPQNF
len: 14
v_gene: TRBV20-1
j_gene: TRBJ1-5

CDR3aa: CASSRLNTEAFF
len: 12
v_gene: TRBV11-2
j_gene: TRBJ1-1

CDR3aa: CATRQGASQETQYF
len: 14
v_gene: TRBV10-3
j_gene: TRBJ2-5

CDR3aa: CASSRQFRAFF
len: 11
v_gene: TRBV7-9
j_gene: TRBJ1-1